These T cell receptor beta chains were read from a single sample in a study of metastatic and nonmetastatic thyroid tumors. With MiXCR, TCRdb called clones anew from the PCR reads. The repertoire holds 45,000 or so clones, with less than 20% as singletons. Sample: blood. The receptors derive from a female donor with papillary thyroid cancer or a benign thyroid nodule (not recorded which). Some clones in this sample may be carry-over from other donors' samples. Both conserved end residues are part of each CDR3. The D gene is left open where the match is weak. The size entry is marked missing in some rows and otherwise reads once, few, many or a size class.

d_gene,v_gene,abundance,len,j_gene,CDR3nt,CDR3aa
NA,TRBV5-5,many,12,TRBJ1-2,TGTGCCAGCAGCTCCTCGTTGGAGAGCTACACCTTC,CASSSSLESYTF
NA,TRBV18,NA,18,TRBJ2-6,TGTGCCAGCTCACCTCGCCCTTCTCTTGACTCTGGGGCCAACGTCCTGACTTTC,CASSPRPSLDSGANVLTF
NA,TRBV19,few,14,TRBJ1-1,TGTGCCAGTAGGATTGACGACGGGGGCACTGAAGCTTTCTTT,CASRIDDGGTEAFF
NA,TRBV7-2,NA,13,TRBJ1-5,TGTGCCAGCAGCTTGATGGGCAATCAGCCCCAGCATTTT,CASSLMGNQPQHF
NA,TRBV6-5,few,16,TRBJ2-1,TGTGCCAGCAGTTTCCATGCACAAGGGGGGGCTAATGAGCAGTTCTTC,CASSFHAQGGANEQFF
TRBD1,TRBV2,NA,14,TRBJ1-5,TGTGCCAGCAAAGGGACAGGGGGCAATCAGCCCCAGCATTTT,CASKGTGGNQPQHF
TRBD1,TRBV27,NA,17,TRBJ1-5,TGTGCCAGCAGGCGCCGGGGACAGTCGATTAGCAATCAGCCCCAGCATTTT,CASRRRGQSISNQPQHF
NA,TRBV6-2/TRBV6-3,many,15,TRBJ1-2,TGTGCCAGCAGTTACTCATGGCAGGGGAGTCAAGGCTACACCTTC,CASSYSWQGSQGYTF
NA,TRBV6-1,many,15,TRBJ2-1,TGTGCCAGCAGTGTTGATGCGGGGCCCTACAATGAGCAGTTCTTC,CASSVDAGPYNEQFF
NA,TRBV6-1,many,13,TRBJ1-1,TGTGCCAGCACCCGGCTTATGGGGGCTGAAGCTTTCTTT,CASTRLMGAEAFF
NA,TRBV9,once,19,TRBJ2-1,TGTGCCAGCAGCGTAGCCTATTCTCTCATGGGGGGAGTTGCCGATGAGCAGTTCTTC,CASSVAYSLMGGVADEQFF
TRBD2,TRBV27,medium-sized,17,TRBJ2-7,TGTGCCAGCACCCATCGGGCTAGCGGGAGCCTCACCTACGAGCAGTACTTC,CASTHRASGSLTYEQYF
NA,TRBV12-3/TRBV12-4,many,12,TRBJ2-1,TGTGCCAGCCAGCTTCGTTTGGGGGAGCAGTTCTTC,CASQLRLGEQFF
TRBD1,TRBV30,many,13,TRBJ2-5,TGTGCCTGGAGTGGAACAGGGGAAGAGACCCAGTACTTC,CAWSGTGEETQYF
NA,TRBV18,many,11,TRBJ1-4,TGTGCCAGCTCAGAAGGCGAAAAACTGTTTTTT,CASSEGEKLFF
NA,TRBV4-2,NA,17,TRBJ1-5,TGTGCCACCCAGGATTCACGGATATCGGCTGCCAATCAGCCCCAGCATTTT,CATQDSRISAANQPQHF
TRBD1,TRBV18,many,15,TRBJ1-6,TGTGCCAGCTCACCAGAGACAGGGGGAAATTCACCCCTCCACTTT,CASSPETGGNSPLHF
NA,TRBV20-1,many,14,TRBJ1-2,TGCAGTGCTAGAGATAAGGCAGGGGTTGATGGCTACACCTTC,CSARDKAGVDGYTF
NA,TRBV28,NA,15,TRBJ1-6,TGTGCCAGCAGTTGGGGAAGCTCCTATAATTCACCCCTCCACTTT,CASSWGSSYNSPLHF
TRBD2,TRBV6-1,many,15,TRBJ2-1,TGTGCCAGCAGTGAAGCGGCGGGAGACAAAGATGAGCAGTTCTTC,CASSEAAGDKDEQFF
NA,TRBV7-8,many,13,TRBJ2-5,TGTGCCAGCAGCTTTGTGTGGCGGGAGACCCAGTACTTC,CASSFVWRETQYF
NA,TRBV19,many,14,TRBJ1-5,TGTGCCAGTAGCCTATGGGGGGCGCATCAGCCCCAGCATTTT,CASSLWGAHQPQHF
NA,TRBV6-5,NA,15,TRBJ1-5,TGTGCCAGCAGTTACTCGGCCGTGGGCCCTCAGCCCCAGCATTTT,CASSYSAVGPQPQHF
NA,TRBV10-2,many,16,TRBJ2-2,TGCGCCACAGGGCCGAACAGAATCTTCACCACCGGGGAGCTGTTTTTT,CATGPNRIFTTGELFF
TRBD1,TRBV10-2,few,14,TRBJ1-6,TGCGCCAGCACCTCGGGACAGACTAATTCACCCCTCCACTTT,CASTSGQTNSPLHF
NA,TRBV30,many,12,TRBJ2-6,TGTGCCGTCGGCTCTGGGGCCAACGTCCTGACTTTC,CAVGSGANVLTF
TRBD1,TRBV11-3,many,13,TRBJ2-7,TGTGCCAGCAGCAGGGACAGGTTCTACGAGCAGTACTTC,CASSRDRFYEQYF
NA,TRBV11-3,many,15,TRBJ2-7,TGTGCCAGCAGCTTAGATCCCGCAGCGGACTACGAGCAGTACTTC,CASSLDPAADYEQYF
TRBD1,TRBV20-1,many,15,TRBJ1-1,TGCAGTGCTGGATCCGGGACAGGATTTGATACTGAAGCTTTCTTT,CSAGSGTGFDTEAFF
NA,TRBV5-4,many,15,TRBJ2-1,TGTGCCAGCAGCTTGTACCTAAGCCCCTACAATGAGCAGTTCTTC,CASSLYLSPYNEQFF
NA,TRBV13,many,18,TRBJ2-6,TGTGCCAGCAGCTTAAGGCAGGAGATAATCTCTGGGGCCAACGTCCTGACTTTC,CASSLRQEIISGANVLTF
NA,TRBV12-3/TRBV12-4,medium-sized,14,TRBJ2-1,TGTGCCAGCAGTCAGGGACTGGAAGGCAATGAGCAGTTCTTC,CASSQGLEGNEQFF